The entry that follows covers one TCR beta chain sequence. Its target antigen remains unknown. No base quality values were provided; no much bigger clone lies one nucleotide off. Buffy coats from 37 blood donors, supplied by the Finnish Red Cross blood service, were used as healthy controls. All TCR-sequenced material derived from peripheral blood: patient blood samples and healthy donor buffy coats. Peripheral blood mononuclear cells were isolated by Ficoll-Hypaque gradient centrifugation. For the healthy controls, CD4+ cells were obtained from buffy coats by magnetic purification. Genomic DNA was extracted using the Gentra Puregene Cell and Tissue kit, and a Qubit 2.0 fluorometer was used to quantify it. The CDR3 numbers 16 residues from cysteine through phenylalanine. The read is trimmed to its CDR3 DNA, 48 bases read in frame from base 1. CDR1 and CDR2 are drawn from the germline V gene: SGHTA, FQGNSA. V is pared back by 6 bases and J by 1 base, with 19 bases lying between the germline termini.

The immunoSEQ assay at survey resolution was used to sequence TCRbeta rearrangements from genomic DNA. The published analysis was carried out like this. A lowest detectable productive clonotype frequency of 2.59 x 10-5 was observed in the TCR sequencing data. Analyses included only productive TCRbeta rearrangements, meaning complete and in-frame sequences. Simpson clonality, calculated in the immunoSEQ Analyzer version 3.0, was used as the measure of sample clonality. Clones were grouped by frequency into very rare, small, medium, large (1-20%) or hyperexpanded (>20%) categories. Generation probabilities were estimated with OLGA 1.2.3, V-gene circos plots were made with VDJtools, specificities were searched in VDJdb, and CDR3 motifs were identified with GLIPH. What TCRdb holds here is the immuneACCESS table cut down to in-frame rearrangements. Part of the clones is not present; checked against another copy, under half of the missing clones reflect an unresolved V gene, and the others are unexplained. The V and J calls and clone size are taken from that table; D and trimming were inferred from the DNA. The sample records some 19,000 clones, about three quarters of which are singletons. Clones ranked in the top ten supply 25% to 35% of the sample.

This entry belongs to a study of STAT5B mutations in CD4+ large granular lymphocyte leukemia (dated by TCRdb to about 2022). Turning to the overall study: Among healthy controls, the CDR3 'QG' motif was associated with a particular HLA allele. The study compared the TCRbeta repertoires of patients with CD4+ T-cell large granular lymphocyte leukemia against the TCRbeta repertoires of healthy blood donors. Flow cytometry on FACSCanto II or FACSVerse showed that the purified fractions were more than 95% pure among lymphocytes. Paper-wide results and their limitations: Enrichment of TRBV06-family usage was observed among the top patient clones (8/27) relative to healthy controls (2/35). The data were not HLA-matched, and the relatively small sample size could explain the higher clonality seen in CD4+ compared with CD8+ T-LGLL. The main leukemic clonotypes were found to be private to each patient, although around 26% of the main leukemic clonotypes were detected at low frequency in the non-leukemic repertoires of other patients. CD4-sorted patient repertoires appeared more clonal than healthy CD4+ repertoires, and this difference persisted after removing the putative leukemic clones.

The sequenced sample consisted of CD4+ T cells from blood buffy coats. The sequence was collected from a human donor in good health. The chain is encoded by TRBV7-2 joined to TRBJ2-7; TRBD2 is possibly the D segment (7 matching bases). The CDR3 here reads CASRQNGGGGSYEQYF. DNA sequence: TGTGCCAGCAGGCAAAACGGGGGCGGGGGTTCCTACGAGCAGTACTTC.